Listed here are 19 T cell receptor beta chains from one sample, sequenced in a study of CD8 T cells in Susac syndrome (dated by TCRdb to between 2017 and 2020). The library was obtained by the immunoSEQ multiplex PCR assay. RNA was extracted using the RNeasy kit, and roughly 0.45 to 1 microgram was reverse transcribed with random hexamers. TCRdb reworked the public reads: Q25 trimming with fastp, MiXCR clone assembly, productive beta chains retained. Rows matching on CDR3 protein sequence are summarized as one entry with the most common DNA and genes. The sample table holds 180,000 or so distinct CDR3 sequences, of which about 95% were seen once. Approximately 0.1% of the sample goes to the ten largest clones. Sequences were obtained from CD4+ T cells from PBMCs. All receptors derive from a human donor in good health.

This clonotype appeared once. The rearrangement links TRBV12-3 or TRBV12-4 to TRBJ2-2; D is undetermined. Trimming stripped 6 bases from V and 0 bases from J, with 2 bases between. The CDR3 runs 12 residues. CDR3 amino acids: CASRSNTGELFF. The CDR3 nucleotides read TGTGCCAGCAGGTCGAACACCGGGGAGCTGTTTTTT.

This clonotype was detected only once. This chain joins TRBV2 and TRBJ1-2, with a weak D call TRBD1 (6 bases). CDR1 is SNHLY, CDR2 FYNNEI, per germline. The CDR3 is made up of 14 amino acids. Trimming took off 7 bases at V and 1 base at J, with 13 bases between the two ends. CDR3 sequence reads: CASTRTAFNYGYTF. CDR3 nucleotide sequence: TGTGCCAGCACCCGGACAGCGTTTAACTATGGCTACACCTTC. The variable domain in full, completed from reference TRBV2 and TRBJ1-2, reads EPEVTQTPSHQVTQMGQEVILRCVPISNHLYFYWYRQILGQKVEFLVSFYNNEISEKSEIFDDQFSVERPDGSNFTLKIRSTKLEDSAMYFCASTRTAFNYGYTFGSGTRLTVV.

The chain employs TRBV24-1 and TRBJ2-7; 9 bases align to TRBD1. The CDR3 consists of 17 residues. Germline CDR1 is KGHDR and CDR2 is SFDVKD. V lost 0 bases and J lost 5; bases outside the gene matches: 10. The CDR3 coding sequence is TGTGCCACCAGTGATTTGGGATTCCGGACAGGGGTGGACGAGCAGTACTTC. The encoded protein is CATSDLGFRTGVDEQYF.

This chain connects TRBV28 to TRBJ2-7; 10 positions match TRBD1. The CDR3 runs to 14 residues. J lost 3 bases, V lost 9 bases, and 8 bases had no gene match. The germline CDR1 and CDR2 sequences are MDHEN and SYDVKM. The CDR3 spells CASRSGTGVYEQYF. CDR3 nucleotide sequence: TGTGCCAGTAGATCCGGGACAGGGGTCTACGAGCAGTACTTC.

The count of this clonotype is one. The rearrangement links TRBV6-2 or TRBV6-3 to TRBJ2-5; TRBD2 matches at 9 bases. Germline CDR1 MNHEY, CDR2 SVGEGT. J gave up 4 bases and V 5 bases, and 29 bases lay outside the gene matches. This CDR3 is built from 22 residues. Here the CDR3 reads CASSRLEGSSGRTGVGRETQYF. The CDR3 bases are TGTGCCAGCAGTCGCCTGGAGGGTTCCAGCGGGAGGACCGGGGTCGGTCGAGAGACCCAGTACTTC.

The V gene is TRBV7-9, the J gene TRBJ2-5; TRBD2 aligns across 7 bases. Germline CDR1 is SEHNR and CDR2 is FQNEAQ (reference sequence). Trimming cost V 3 bases and J 6 bases; bases outside gene matches: 7. The CDR3 runs to 14 residues. CDR3 loop: CASSFAGADQTQYF. The CDR3 nucleotides read TGTGCCAGCAGCTTTGCGGGAGCGGACCAGACCCAGTACTTC.

The J gene is TRBJ2-5, the V gene TRBV5-4; D not certain. Germline V gives CDR1 SGHNT, CDR2 YYREEE (reference sequence). The V and J ends lost 2 bases and 1 base respectively, with 6 bases between them. The CDR3 is 13 amino acids. The CDR3 bases are TGTGCCAGCAGCTTTGGTAGCCAAGAGACCCAGTACTTC. Residues: CASSFGSQETQYF.

The rearrangement joins TRBV5-4 to TRBJ1-2; D is ambiguous. Per the germline V gene, CDR1 is SGHNT and CDR2 is YYREEE (reference sequence). The CDR3 is made up of 13 amino acids. The V end was cut by 4 bases, the J end by 8 bases, with 15 bases between. The CDR3 DNA sequence: TGTGCCAGCAGCCGGACTTATAACGAGGGCTACACCTTC. Translating it yields CASSRTYNEGYTF. Filled out from reference TRBV5-4 and TRBJ1-2, the complete variable domain reads ETGVTQSPTHLIKTRGQQVTLRCSSQSGHNTVSWYQQALGQGPQFIFQYYREEENGRGNFPPRFSGLQFPNYSSELNVNALELDDSALYLCASSRTYNEGYTFGSGTRLTVV.

This clonotype was seen a single time. The CDR3 loop reads CSVTTGSGYGYTF. DNA of the CDR3: TGCAGCGTTACGACAGGGTCGGGCTATGGCTACACCTTC. V is TRBV29-1 and J is TRBJ1-2; TRBD1 matches at 7 bases. Germline-derived CDR1 and CDR2 are SQVTM and ANQGSEA. V shed 5 bases and J 4 bases; nucleotides not matched to a gene: 7. CDR3 size: 13 residues.

This chain links TRBV15 with TRBJ2-5, with TRBD2 matching over 7 bases. CDR3 length: 16 residues. V shed 2 bases and J 5 bases; nucleotides not matched to a gene: 11. Germline assignment: CDR1 LNHNV and CDR2 YYDKDF (reference sequence). In nucleotides, the CDR3 is TGTGCCACCAGCAGATCCCCTAACGGGAGGCAGGAGACCCAGTACTTC. Protein product: CATSRSPNGRQETQYF.

The rearrangement joins TRBV15 to TRBJ1-2; D is possibly TRBD1 (6 bases). The CDR3 covers 15 residues. V dropped 1 base and J dropped 5 bases, with 14 bases sitting between them. CDR1 and CDR2 (germline): LNHNV, YYDKDF (reference sequence). The CDR3 sequence is CATSRAHRVGYGYTF. In DNA, the CDR3 is TGTGCCACCAGCAGAGCCCACAGGGTAGGATATGGCTACACCTTC.

The chain is built from TRBV27 and TRBJ2-2, with 10 positions matching TRBD2. Looked up from germline, CDR1 is MNHEY and CDR2 is SMNVEV (reference sequence). The CDR3 spans 16 residues. V was pared by 4 bases and J by 4 bases, with 6 bases of the junction left unmatched. The CDR3 DNA reads TGTGCCAGCAGTTCCCTAGCGGGAGTGGGCACCGGGGAGCTGTTTTTT. Amino acid sequence: CASSSLAGVGTGELFF.

The chain links TRBV7-6 to TRBJ2-2; a possible D gene is TRBD2 (6 bases). The CDR3 is 15 residues long. The germline V and J ends were trimmed by 1 base and 1 base, with 7 bases remaining between them. Germline CDR1 and CDR2: SGHVS and FNYEAQ. CDR3: CASSLVSGNTGELFF. The CDR3 DNA sequence: TGTGCCAGCAGCTTAGTTAGCGGGAACACCGGGGAGCTGTTTTTT.

This chain links TRBV7-2 with TRBJ2-1; D may match TRBD1 or TRBD2 (6 bases each). Per germline, CDR1 SGHTA and CDR2 FQGNSA. The CDR3 covers 16 residues. The V gene lost 4 bases and the J gene lost 0 bases, with 13 bases spanning the gap. CDR3 region: CASSSRGRASYNEQFF. The CDR3 DNA reads TGTGCCAGCAGCTCCCGGGGGCGAGCCTCCTACAATGAGCAGTTCTTC.

This chain uses TRBV18 with TRBJ1-4; D not certain. Germline V gene data show CDR1 as KGHSH and CDR2 as LQKENI. The CDR3 is 13 amino acids. The germline V and J ends were trimmed by 3 bases and 7 bases, with 9 bases remaining between them. For the CDR3, the DNA is TGTGCCAGCTCACCGTCCAACGTTGAAAAACTGTTTTTT. Protein: CASSPSNVEKLFF.

This clonotype was seen just once. The chain combines TRBV5-1 with TRBJ2-5; the match to TRBD1 covers 7 bases. The CDR3 runs to 14 residues. Germline values: CDR1 SGHRS, CDR2 YFSETQ. V trimming: 4 bases; J trimming: 0 bases; junction bases outside the gene matches: 3. CDR3 in amino acids: CASSPGQNQETQYF. The DNA for the CDR3 is TGCGCCAGCAGCCCGGGACAGAACCAAGAGACCCAGTACTTC.

This sequence joins TRBV12-3 or TRBV12-4 and TRBJ1-5, with no clear D. The CDR3 runs to 14 residues. V lost 3 bases, J lost 3 bases, and 9 bases lay in between. CDR3 protein: CASSFGQFNQPQHF. Written as DNA, the CDR3 is TGTGCCAGCAGTTTTGGGCAGTTCAATCAGCCCCAGCATTTT.

V and J are TRBV20-1 and TRBJ1-2; D call uncertain. There are 10 residues in the CDR3. V was cut by 3 bases and J by 12 bases, with 11 bases left in between. From germline, CDR1 is DFQATT and CDR2 SNEGSKA (reference sequence). CDR3 loop: CSARPGGNTF. CDR3 bases: TGCAGTGCTAGGCCTGGTGGGAACACCTTC.

V gene TRBV9 combines with J gene TRBJ2-5, with D perhaps given as TRBD1 or TRBD2 (5 bases each). V was pared by 4 bases and J by 1 base, with 11 bases between. CDR1 SGDLS and CDR2 YYNGEE come from the germline V gene. This CDR3 has 14 amino acids. The CDR3 DNA reads as TGTGCCAGCAGCCCGAGGGGAGTCCAAGAGACCCAGTACTTC. It is translated as CASSPRGVQETQYF.